This T cell receptor (beta chain) is drawn from a study of blood T cell repertoires in COVID-19. For the study at large: Specimens from acute and convalescent COVID-19 originated in the United States, Italy and Spain. PBMCs, B-cell-depleted T cells, or T cells provided the cDNA or gDNA that made up the material.

Germline V gene data show CDR1 as SGHKS and CDR2 as YYEKEE (reference sequence). The CDR3 is 15 residues long. V was cut by 0 bases and J by 2 bases, with 12 bases left in between. In the original processing: Amplified reference gene primers provided the basis for estimating nucleated cell counts. Assay used: immunoSEQ multiplex PCR; TCRdb lists only in-frame clones, some missing. The DNA gave D and trimming, while V, J and clone size come from that table. The data show over 450,000 clones, about 91% seen once. Sequences were obtained from peripheral blood. The chain couples TRBV5-5 to TRBJ2-7; D perhaps matches TRBD1 (5 bases). The sequence came from a man between 18 and 29 years old with COVID-19, enrolled during active disease. CDR3 bases: TGTGCCAGCAGCTTGGCAGGGAACAGCGCCTACGAGCAGTACTTC. This sequence encodes CASSLAGNSAYEQYF.